This is a list of T cell receptor beta chains from one sample in a study of radiation and T cells in renal cell carcinoma. Only in-frame clones appear in the TCRdb table, and some are missing; sequencing was by immunoSEQ multiplex PCR. The data contain almost 20,000 clones, roughly 62% of them seen just once; the ten biggest clones take up about an eighth. The material was tumor tissue, obtained from a patient whose treatment included radiotherapy and nephrectomy. Source of these receptors: a woman aged 70-85 years with renal cell carcinoma. Both conserved end residues are part of each CDR3.

J: TRBJ2-5
V: TRBV6-5
CDR3: CASRPGQGIQETQYF

J: TRBJ1-1
V: TRBV9
CDR3: CASSAGVRDTEAFF

J: TRBJ2-5
V: TRBV28
CDR3: CASSPSGTLETQYF

J: TRBJ1-2
V: TRBV10-3
CDR3: CAISESTNYGYTF

J: TRBJ1-5
V: TRBV4-3
CDR3: CASSQDIQGDQPQHF

J: TRBJ1-4
V: TRBV7-9
CDR3: CASSPWRRSNEKLFF

J: TRBJ1-1
V: TRBV27
CDR3: CASSLIGEADTEAFF

J: TRBJ1-5
V: TRBV18
CDR3: CASSPLQGWPQHF

J: TRBJ1-2
V: TRBV6-5
CDR3: CASSRQGRRGEGYTF

J: TRBJ1-3
V: TRBV7-2
CDR3: CASSLAVAAGNTIYF

J: TRBJ2-1
V: TRBV7-7
CDR3: CASSPMGASYNEQFF

J: TRBJ1-3
V: TRBV2
CDR3: CASSDDAAKKGNTIYF

J: TRBJ2-3
V: TRBV4-3
CDR3: CASSPGGSGTDTQYF

J: TRBJ2-5
V: TRBV18
CDR3: CASSEPHGGTEETQYF

J: TRBJ2-7
V: TRBV7-8
CDR3: CASSLRQGPSNEQYF

J: TRBJ1-5
V: TRBV4-3
CDR3: CASSQDFTGYQPQHF

J: TRBJ1-4
V: TRBV7-6
CDR3: CASSPRETPNEKLFF

J: TRBJ2-1
V: TRBV7-9
CDR3: CASSSTRSSYNEQFF

J: TRBJ2-5
V: TRBV30
CDR3: CAWSVLSRETQYF

J: TRBJ2-7
V: TRBV11-2
CDR3: CASRAQRVPYEQYF

J: TRBJ1-3
V: TRBV5-1
CDR3: CASSPGNTIYF

J: TRBJ2-6
V: TRBV9
CDR3: CASSVAGRGTGANVLTF

J: TRBJ1-2
V: TRBV7-9
CDR3: CASSSIRGAITYGYTF

J: TRBJ1-2
V: TRBV6-5
CDR3: CASSFTGNSNYGYTF

J: TRBJ1-2
V: TRBV7-9
CDR3: CASSLAGKPYGYTF

J: TRBJ2-5
V: TRBV27
CDR3: CASSFLPQAGGVETQYF

J: TRBJ1-2
V: TRBV14
CDR3: CASSQSRHYGYTF

J: TRBJ2-7
V: TRBV10-1
CDR3: CASLTSGVSSYEQYF

J: TRBJ1-1
V: TRBV11-3
CDR3: CASSLGQGTEAFF

J: TRBJ1-5
V: TRBV5-6
CDR3: CASSSDSSSNQPQHF

J: TRBJ1-1
V: TRBV6-1
CDR3: CASSVDGAAEAFF

J: TRBJ1-3
V: TRBV6-5
CDR3: CASSFQGTGNTIYF

J: TRBJ2-1
V: TRBV15
CDR3: CATSRGLISYNEQFF

J: TRBJ2-3
V: TRBV5-1
CDR3: CAVPVTQYF

J: TRBJ2-7
V: TRBV27
CDR3: CASSLRGSEQYF

J: -
V: TRBV5-6
CDR3: CASSLQGVYEQYF

J: TRBJ1-2
V: TRBV9
CDR3: CASSGTGANYGYTF

J: TRBJ2-3
V: TRBV18
CDR3: CASSSNRRTSTDTQYF

J: TRBJ1-2
V: TRBV28
CDR3: CASRYHRVGGYTF

J: TRBJ2-7
V: TRBV19
CDR3: CATRRQFHSYEQYF

J: TRBJ2-7
V: TRBV7-9
CDR3: CASSSTLAGGIHEQYF

J: TRBJ2-3
V: TRBV5-1
CDR3: CASSYLRDRGSTDTQYF

J: TRBJ1-5
V: TRBV5-6
CDR3: CASSLDSNQPQHF

J: TRBJ1-1
V: TRBV27
CDR3: CASSSTGMGITEAFF

J: TRBJ2-5
V: TRBV29-1
CDR3: CSVSPVKGDGKETQYF

J: TRBJ2-5
V: TRBV6-6
CDR3: CASSYDFLGETQYF

J: TRBJ2-3
V: TRBV2
CDR3: CASSEAQITDTQYF

J: TRBJ2-2
V: TRBV5-4
CDR3: CASSLRRQGTFLDTGELFF

J: TRBJ2-7
V: TRBV29-1
CDR3: CSVNKGQGYEQYF

J: TRBJ1-1
V: TRBV28
CDR3: CALEQGVGTEAFF

J: TRBJ1-5
V: TRBV10-3
CDR3: CATGQASQPQHF

J: TRBJ1-1
V: TRBV30
CDR3: CAWRPGTVNTEAFF